A selection of T cell receptor beta chains follows, all from one sample in a study of shared clonotypes between healthy human individuals. Clones were sequenced by immunoSEQ multiplex PCR, and TCRdb holds only the in-frame ones, with some missing. The profile shows about 1.5 million clones, approximately 98% of them singletons. The material sequenced was naive CD4+ T cells sorted from blood. The receptor source for this set is a young man in good health. Each CDR3 is given with its conserved first and last residue. A D gene is named only where the DNA matches it firmly. Size tells how often a clone was seen (once, few, many) or the class of an expanded clone, and some rows leave it out.

D | J | V | size | CDR3 | DNA
TRBD2 | TRBJ2-2 | TRBV5-4 | . | CASSLSGGAGELFF | TGTGCCAGCAGCTTATCGGGGGGAGCCGGGGAGCTGTTTTTT
. | TRBJ2-7 | TRBV4-1 | . | CASSQLPLGGTYEQYF | TGCGCCAGCAGCCAACTACCCCTTGGGGGCACCTACGAGCAGTACTTC
TRBD2 | TRBJ2-7 | TRBV2 | . | CASRAGLAAYEQYF | TGTGCCAGCAGGGCGGGACTAGCGGCCTACGAGCAGTACTTC
TRBD2 | TRBJ2-3 | TRBV6-4 | . | CASSRDLAGGIDTQYF | TGTGCCAGCAGCCGGGACCTAGCGGGAGGTATAGATACGCAGTATTTT
. | TRBJ2-7 | TRBV27 | . | CASSLRWHPDRYEQYF | TGTGCCAGCAGTTTACGGTGGCACCCGGACCGCTACGAGCAGTACTTC
TRBD1 | TRBJ1-5 | TRBV7-9 | . | CASSLGDRGIQPQHF | TGTGCCAGCAGCTTAGGGGACAGGGGCATTCAGCCCCAGCATTTT
. | TRBJ1-2 | TRBV7-8 | . | CASSRRRDSNYGYTF | TGTGCCAGCAGCCGTCGCAGGGACTCTAACTATGGCTACACCTTC
TRBD1 | TRBJ2-1 | TRBV10-3 | . | CAIRTGYPYNEQFF | TGTGCCATCAGGACAGGGTATCCCTACAATGAGCAGTTCTTC
. | TRBJ1-5 | TRBV7-2 | . | CASSPGRSNQPQHF | TGTGCCAGCAGCCCGGGACGGAGCAATCAGCCCCAGCATTTT
TRBD2 | TRBJ2-2 | TRBV5-1 | . | CASSSGASGITGELFF | TGCGCCAGCAGCAGCGGTGCTAGCGGGATAACCGGGGAGCTGTTTTTT
. | TRBJ2-2 | TRBV18 | . | CASSPRGGDTNTGELFF | TGTGCCAGCTCACCCCGAGGCGGAGATACGAACACCGGGGAGCTGTTTTTT
. | TRBJ2-1 | TRBV5-4 | . | CASSLERALNYNEQFF | TGTGCCAGCAGCTTGGAACGGGCCTTAAATTACAATGAGCAGTTCTTC
. | TRBJ2-1 | TRBV7-2 | . | CASSLNQYNEQFF | TGTGCCAGCAGCTTAAACCAATACAATGAGCAGTTCTTC
. | TRBJ2-5 | TRBV19 | once | CASSKGFSKETQYF | TGTGCCAGTAGCAAGGGGTTCTCTAAAGAGACCCAGTACTTC
. | TRBJ1-1 | TRBV18 | . | CASSPTVGRSTEAFF | TGTGCCAGCTCACCTACGGTTGGGAGGAGTACTGAAGCTTTCTTT
. | TRBJ2-3 | TRBV29-1 | . | CSVAARHTDTQYF | TGCAGCGTTGCCGCCCGACACACAGATACGCAGTATTTT
. | TRBJ2-1 | TRBV29-1 | . | CSVEDRRQVYNEQFF | TGCAGCGTTGAAGATCGAAGACAGGTCTACAATGAGCAGTTCTTC
. | TRBJ2-7 | TRBV6-5 | . | CASSYFRQGGPYEQYF | TGTGCCAGCAGTTACTTTAGACAGGGAGGCCCTTACGAGCAGTACTTC
. | TRBJ2-6 | TRBV27 | . | CASSLGAGRGANVLTF | TGTGCCAGCAGTTTAGGGGCCGGTAGAGGGGCCAACGTCCTGACTTTC
TRBD1 | TRBJ2-7 | TRBV25-1 | . | CASSLEGTAYEQYF | TGTGCCAGCAGCCTGGAAGGGACAGCCTACGAGCAGTACTTC
TRBD1 | TRBJ1-5 | TRBV19 | once | CASSGGQGNQPQHF | TGTGCCAGTAGTGGGGGACAGGGAAATCAGCCCCAGCATTTT
. | TRBJ2-1 | TRBV19 | . | CASTPEVSYNEQFF | TGTGCCTCGACCCCTGAGGTCTCCTACAATGAGCAGTTCTTC
. | TRBJ1-5 | TRBV30 | . | CAWSVQENQPQHF | TGTGCCTGGAGTGTTCAAGAGAATCAGCCCCAGCATTTT
. | TRBJ1-3 | TRBV5-5 | . | CASSPLPGNTIYF | TGTGCCAGCAGCCCTCTGCCCGGAAACACCATATATTTT
. | TRBJ2-7 | TRBV20-1 | . | CSARALGEQYF | TGCAGTGCTAGAGCCCTGGGCGAGCAGTACTTC
TRBD2 | TRBJ2-7 | TRBV18 | . | CASSPLYGTREPYEQYF | TGTGCCAGCTCACCATTATACGGGACTAGGGAACCCTACGAGCAGTACTTC
TRBD1 | TRBJ1-5 | TRBV7-2 | . | CASSWQGGQPQHF | TGTGCCAGCAGCTGGCAGGGGGGTCAGCCCCAGCATTTT
. | TRBJ2-7 | TRBV5-1 | . | CASSLRGDYEQYF | TGCGCCAGCAGCCTGAGGGGGGACTACGAGCAGTACTTC
. | TRBJ1-3 | TRBV2 | . | CASSESPGNTIYF | TGTGCCAGCAGTGAGTCTCCTGGAAACACCATATATTTT
TRBD1 | TRBJ1-5 | TRBV28 | . | CASSFYLAGGSQPQHF | TGTGCCAGCAGTTTCTATTTGGCAGGGGGATCTCAGCCCCAGCATTTT
TRBD1 | TRBJ2-2 | TRBV19 | . | CASTHLTGDGIGELFF | TGTGCCAGTACCCACCTGACAGGGGATGGGATCGGGGAGCTGTTTTTT
TRBD1 | TRBJ1-2 | TRBV5-6 | . | CASIPGGPRTGLYGYTF | TGTGCCAGCATCCCTGGGGGCCCAAGGACAGGCCTATATGGCTACACCTTC
. | TRBJ2-1 | TRBV27 | . | CASSHKADSYNEQFF | TGTGCCAGCAGTCATAAAGCGGACTCCTACAATGAGCAGTTCTTC
TRBD2 | TRBJ2-4 | TRBV19 | . | CASSTFTSGSPKNIQYF | TGTGCCAGTAGTACCTTTACTAGCGGGAGTCCCAAAAACATTCAGTACTTC
. | TRBJ1-6 | TRBV18 | . | CASSPLGPDPLHF | TGTGCCAGCTCACCCCTCGGGCCCGACCCCCTCCACTTT
TRBD1 | TRBJ1-4 | TRBV6-6 | . | CASSYLDRVGEKLFF | TGTGCCAGCAGTTACTTGGACAGGGTGGGTGAAAAACTGTTTTTT
. | TRBJ1-4 | TRBV5-5 | once | CASSLMTTGLSEKLFF | TGTGCCAGCAGCTTGATGACAACAGGTTTAAGCGAAAAACTGTTTTTT
TRBD1 | TRBJ2-7 | TRBV19 | . | CASSTLDREIYEQYF | TGTGCCAGTAGTACTCTCGACAGGGAGATCTACGAGCAGTACTTC
. | TRBJ1-5 | TRBV30 | . | CAWSSGLGAQHF | TGTGCCTGGAGTTCAGGGTTGGGGGCCCAGCATTTT
. | TRBJ1-5 | TRBV28 | once | CASSLGGLYQPQHF | TGTGCCAGCAGTTTAGGGGGACTCTATCAGCCCCAGCATTTT
TRBD2 | TRBJ2-1 | TRBV9 | . | CASSVGLAVRNEQFF | TGTGCCAGCAGCGTAGGACTAGCGGTAAGAAATGAGCAGTTCTTC
. | TRBJ2-3 | TRBV18 | . | CASSPPGLPFGSTQYF | TGTGCCAGCTCACCACCCGGACTACCCTTCGGGTCTACGCAGTATTTT
. | TRBJ1-1 | TRBV5-4 | . | CASSSGQGGNTEAFF | TGTGCCAGCAGCTCGGGGCAGGGAGGGAACACTGAAGCTTTCTTT
. | TRBJ1-1 | TRBV28 | . | CATTQDANTEAFF | TGTGCCACCACACAGGATGCAAACACTGAAGCTTTCTTT
TRBD1 | TRBJ2-2 | TRBV15 | . | CATRVGGTAGTGELFF | TGTGCCACCAGGGTTGGTGGGACAGCCGGCACCGGGGAGCTGTTTTTT
. | TRBJ1-5 | TRBV19 | . | CASSEGQPQHF | TGTGCCAGTAGTGAGGGTCAGCCCCAGCATTTT
. | TRBJ1-1 | TRBV29-1 | . | CSVTQRNTEAFF | TGCAGCGTTACCCAGCGGAACACTGAAGCTTTCTTT
. | TRBJ2-2 | TRBV5-6 | . | CASSFQILTGELFF | TGTGCCAGCAGCTTCCAGATCCTCACCGGGGAGCTGTTTTTT
TRBD2 | TRBJ2-7 | TRBV4-1 | . | CASSQVPSTSGSFEQYF | TGCGCCAGCAGCCAAGTCCCTTCCACTAGCGGGAGCTTCGAGCAGTACTTC